The 21 T cell receptor beta chains given below trace back to one sample, sequenced in a study of early stage breast cancer tumors. Profiling relied on immunoSEQ multiplex PCR, and the TCRdb table lists in-frame clones only, not all of them. The table lists about 38,000 clones, roughly 70% of them singletons, with approximately 7% in the top ten. The source material was blood. The receptors were gathered from a person in their sixties with breast cancer.

The rearrangement uses TRBV5-8 and TRBJ1-6; TRBD1 might be the D (6 bases). The ends were cut back, 2 bases at V and 9 bases at J, with 15 bases in the middle. CDR1 and CDR2 (germline): SGHTS, YDEGEE. This CDR3 spans 15 amino acids. The CDR3 loop is CASSLAAGDVSPLHF. The CDR3 DNA follows: TGTGCCAGCAGCTTAGCGGCAGGGGATGTTTCACCCCTCCACTTT.

The chain joins TRBV7-9 to TRBJ1-6; D not resolved. Germline V gene data show CDR1 as SEHNR and CDR2 as FQNEAQ (reference sequence). There are 17 residues in the CDR3. Deletions cut 1 base from V and 0 bases from J, with 10 bases between. For the CDR3, the DNA is TGTGCCAGCAGCTTAGACGGGTCAAGCTCCTATAATTCACCCCTCCACTTT. It specifies CASSLDGSSSYNSPLHF.

The rearrangement joins TRBV5-1 to TRBJ1-4, with 8 bases aligning to TRBD1. The CDR3 totals 14 residues. V dropped 1 base and J dropped 8; count of bases not matched to a gene: 4. Germline V lookup: CDR1 SGHRS, CDR2 YFSETQ. CDR3 region: CASSLNRGGEKLFF. As DNA, the CDR3 is TGCGCCAGCAGCTTGAACAGGGGGGGCGAAAAACTGTTTTTT.

The rearrangement links TRBV4-1 to TRBJ2-5, with D unclear. V lost 2 bases, J lost 4 bases, and 5 bases lay in between. The CDR3 sequence is 12 residues long. Per germline, CDR1 MGHRA and CDR2 YSYEKL. CDR3 in DNA: TGCGCCAGCAGCCAAATGGGAGAGACCCAGTACTTC. Translating gives CASSQMGETQYF.

The CDR3 sequence is CASSLRGNEQFF. The CDR3 DNA is TGTGCCAGCAGCCTTCGCGGCAATGAGCAGTTCTTC. The J gene is TRBJ2-1, the V gene TRBV7-9; D gene unclear. Trimming removed 5 bases from V and 6 bases from J, with 8 bases in between. Germline V CDR1 and CDR2: SEHNR, FQNEAQ (reference sequence). CDR3 size: 12 residues.

CDR3 nucleotide sequence: TGTGCCAGCAGCTTAGATGGGGTTAGCAATCAGCCCCAGCATTTT. Translating it yields CASSLDGVSNQPQHF. V gene TRBV7-2 combines with J gene TRBJ1-5, with D hard to call. V was clipped by 1 base and J by 0 bases, with 7 bases between them. The germline CDR1 and CDR2 sequences are SGHTA and FQGNSA. The CDR3 runs to 15 residues.

The chain couples TRBV19 to TRBJ2-1; no clear D. Germline V gives CDR1 LNHDA, CDR2 SQIVND (reference sequence). The CDR3 consists of 14 residues. Trimming took 5 bases from V and 4 from J, leaving 12 bases between them. The CDR3 loop is CASSPETSYNEQFF. As DNA, the CDR3 is TGTGCCAGTAGTCCAGAGACAAGTTACAATGAGCAGTTCTTC.

The chain employs TRBV7-9 and TRBJ2-5; D might be TRBD1 or TRBD2, each matching 5 bases. Germline lookup yields CDR1 SEHNR and CDR2 FQNEAQ (reference sequence). The germline V and J ends were trimmed by 3 bases and 4 bases, with 12 bases remaining between them. The CDR3 loop spans 14 amino acids. The CDR3 DNA reads as TGTGCCAGCAGCTTGGGGGTTGGGGGAGAGACCCAGTACTTC. Residues: CASSLGVGGETQYF.

The chain joins TRBV19 to TRBJ2-1, with 7 bases aligning to TRBD1. V lost 5 bases and J lost 8; bases outside the gene matches: 12. The CDR3 contains 15 residues. Looked up from germline, CDR1 is LNHDA and CDR2 is SQIVND (reference sequence). CDR3 sequence reads: CASSPRGYPFDEQFF. CDR3 sequence (DNA): TGTGCCAGTAGTCCCAGGGGGTACCCTTTCGATGAGCAGTTCTTC.

The chain joins TRBV6-6 to TRBJ1-5; D not certain. The V end was cut by 2 bases, the J end by 6 bases, with 5 bases between. Germline assignment: CDR1 MNHNY and CDR2 SVGAGI (reference sequence). CDR3 length: 12 residues. This chain's CDR3 is CASSYGGQPQHF. The CDR3 DNA is TGTGCCAGCAGTTACGGTGGTCAGCCCCAGCATTTT.

V and J are TRBV5-6 and TRBJ2-7; 12 bases agree with TRBD2. Germline trimming cut 4 bases from V and 3 bases from J; bases unmatched to any gene: 2. This CDR3 is 14 amino acids long. Germline-derived CDR1 and CDR2 are SGHDT and YYEEEE. CDR3 residues: CASSVGLAGYEQYF. The CDR3, as DNA: TGTGCCAGCAGCGTGGGACTAGCGGGCTACGAGCAGTACTTC.

This clone was counted a few times. V and J are TRBV9 and TRBJ1-2; 9 bases map to TRBD1. Trimming removed 7 bases from V and 7 bases from J; junction bases left unmatched: 5. Germline CDR1 reads SGDLS; CDR2 reads YYNGEE. CDR3 length equals 12 residues. Here the CDR3 DNA reads TGTGCCAGCGTCAACAGGGGGCTTGGCTACACCTTC. Amino acids: CASVNRGLGYTF.

This clone was seen a handful of times. The chain uses TRBV15 and TRBJ1-2; D unresolved. Looked up from germline, CDR1 is LNHNV and CDR2 is YYDKDF (reference sequence). Trimming took 0 bases from V and 7 from J, leaving 9 bases between them. The CDR3 runs 13 residues. In nucleotides, the CDR3 is TGTGCCACCAGCAGAGACGGCGCAGGTGGCTACACCTTC. Translated, it gives CATSRDGAGGYTF.

The chain combines TRBV4-2 with TRBJ1-2; no firm D call. This CDR3 has 14 amino acids. In germline, CDR1 is LGHNA, CDR2 YNFKEQ. Trimming took 0 bases from V and 0 from J, leaving 5 bases between them. CDR3 amino acids: CASSQDRANYGYTF. CDR3 nucleotide sequence: TGTGCCAGCAGCCAAGATAGGGCTAACTATGGCTACACCTTC.

This chain connects TRBV5-1 to TRBJ1-5; 8 nucleotides match TRBD1. This CDR3 has 16 amino acids. The germline V gene encodes CDR1 SGHRS and CDR2 YFSETQ. Trimming cost V 0 bases and J 3 bases; bases outside gene matches: 5. CDR3 residues: CASSLDGDRLNQPQHF. CDR3 nucleotides: TGCGCCAGCAGCTTGGACGGGGACAGGCTCAATCAGCCCCAGCATTTT.

The V call is TRBV9, the J call TRBJ1-2; 8 positions agree with TRBD1. Germline values: CDR1 SGDLS, CDR2 YYNGEE. Unmatched junction bases numbered 7, after V lost 6 bases and J lost 3 bases. The CDR3 covers 14 residues. For the CDR3, the DNA is TGTGCCAGCACCGCGGACAGGGCCGACTATGGCTACACCTTC. Its translation: CASTADRADYGYTF. The complete variable domain, with remaining parts taken from reference TRBV9 and TRBJ1-2, reads DSGVTQTPKHLITATGQRVTLRCSPRSGDLSVYWYQQSLDQGLQFLIQYYNGEERAKGNILERFSAQQFPDLHSELNLSSLELGDSALYFCASTADRADYGYTFGSGTRLTVV.

The CDR3: CAISGTPPNTEAFF. The CDR3 DNA reads as TGTGCCATCAGTGGGACACCTCCGAACACTGAAGCTTTCTTT. V usage is TRBV10-3 and J usage is TRBJ1-1, with TRBD1 as a possible D gene (5 bases). V shed 4 bases and J shed 1 base, with 10 bases lying between them. This CDR3 has 14 residues. Germline-derived CDR1 and CDR2 are ENHRY and SYGVKD.

For the CDR3, the DNA is TGTGCCAGTAGTGCCTACAGGGGTAGCCAAGAGACCCAGTACTTC. Amino acids: CASSAYRGSQETQYF. V and J are TRBV19 and TRBJ2-5; TRBD1 matches at 7 bases. Germline loops: CDR1 LNHDA, CDR2 SQIVND (reference sequence). With 5 bases clipped from V and 1 base from J, the junction kept 7 bases outside the gene matches. The length of the CDR3 is 15 residues. The full variable domain, with the rest looked up from reference TRBV19 and TRBJ2-5, is DGGITQSPKYLFRKEGQNVTLSCEQNLNHDAMYWYRQDPGQGLRLIYYSQIVNDFQKGDIAEGYSVSREKKESFPLTVTSAQKNPTAFYLCASSAYRGSQETQYFGPGTRLLVL.

This clone was seen a handful of times. V and J are TRBV7-2 and TRBJ2-3; D not certain. Per the germline V gene, CDR1 is SGHTA and CDR2 is FQGNSA. The CDR3 totals 14 residues. V was clipped by 3 bases and J by 2 bases, with 9 bases between them. This chain's CDR3 is CASSLASVTDTQYF. The CDR3 region has the DNA TGTGCCAGCAGCTTGGCATCCGTCACAGATACGCAGTATTTT.

This clone was found once. The rearrangement links TRBV5-5 to TRBJ2-7, with TRBD1 matching over 8 bases. The CDR3 is 15 amino acids. V lost 4 bases and J lost 1; bases outside the gene matches: 7. Germline CDR1 is SGHKS and CDR2 is YYEKEE (reference sequence). DNA of the CDR3: TGTGCCAGCAGCATTGGACAGGGTTGGTCCTACGAGCAGTACTTC. As protein: CASSIGQGWSYEQYF.

The rearrangement uses TRBV6-1 and TRBJ1-4, with 10 bases identical to TRBD1. V was clipped by 6 bases and J by 7 bases; unmatched bases: 5. This CDR3 is 14 amino acids long. Germline V gene sequence: CDR1 MNHNS, CDR2 SASEGT. The CDR3 loop is CASRRQGASEKLFF. Written as DNA, the CDR3 is TGTGCCAGCAGGCGACAGGGGGCGAGTGAAAAACTGTTTTTT.